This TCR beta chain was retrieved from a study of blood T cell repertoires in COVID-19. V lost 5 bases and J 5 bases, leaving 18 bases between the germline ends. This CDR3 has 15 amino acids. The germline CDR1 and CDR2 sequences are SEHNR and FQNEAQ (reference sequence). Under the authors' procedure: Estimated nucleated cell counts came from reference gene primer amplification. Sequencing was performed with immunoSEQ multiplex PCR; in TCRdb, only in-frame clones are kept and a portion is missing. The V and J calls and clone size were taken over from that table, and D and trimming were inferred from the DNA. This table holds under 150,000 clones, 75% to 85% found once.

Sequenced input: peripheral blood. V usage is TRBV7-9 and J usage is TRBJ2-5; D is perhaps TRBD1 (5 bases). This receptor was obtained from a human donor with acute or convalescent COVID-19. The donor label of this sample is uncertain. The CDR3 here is CASSRTGREDETQYF. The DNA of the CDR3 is TGTGCCAGCAGCCGAACGGGCAGGGAAGACGAGACCCAGTACTTC.